The TCR beta chain under discussion was sequenced for a study of blood T cell repertoires in COVID-19 (dated by TCRdb to 2019 to 2021). In terms of the full investigation: Collaborator samples came from the United States, Italy and Spain and covered acute and convalescent phases of COVID-19. The prospective study material was composed of cDNA or gDNA derived from T cells, B-cell-depleted T cells, or PBMCs. Deeply sampled blood TCRbeta repertoires from subjects exposed to, actively infected with, or recovered from COVID-19 were included in the dataset. A freely available public database, intended as a resource for researchers studying the immune response to SARS-CoV-2, is where the repertoires were released. The samples were drawn from two sources: the first 160 participants of the ongoing ImmuneRACE study, and about 1,300 subjects contributed by 6 global collaborators. The sample metadata nearly always contained a de-identified subject ID, COVID-19 status, age in years and sex. Where available, HLA class I and class II types were taken from metadata supplied by the sample provider and were not determined by assay-based typing. The paper's findings and limits, for the study overall: How much clinical and demographic metadata was included differed by source and by participant, and the metadata was provided uncurated.

TCRbeta CDR3 regions were amplified from genomic DNA by means of the immunoSEQ Assay, a bias-controlled multiplex PCR. The source study handled its data this way. Within the assay, amplification of reference gene primers was used to estimate how many nucleated cells each sample contained. To quantify the absolute abundance of each unique TCRbeta CDR3 rearrangement, sequence reads were collapsed and filtered. Productive Simpson clonality was computed per sample as the square root of Simpson's diversity index over productive rearrangements. TCRdb re-hosts the immuneACCESS table, in-frame sequences only. Its copies lack some clones; in the studies checked, an unresolved V gene accounts for under half of them, and the cause for the rest is not known. V, J and clone size were drawn from that table, and D and trimming were deduced from the DNA. This sample has about 220,000 clones in its table, and 70% to 85% of those were observed once. The ten most abundant clones make up approximately 10% of the sample.

Its CDR3 holds 13 amino acids, cysteine through phenylalanine. Solely the CDR3 DNA is kept, with 39 bases framed from the first base. Here V drops 3 bases and J drops 7 bases, and the junction holds 4 bases not matched to any gene. The germline V gene gives CDR1 as MNHNS and CDR2 as SASEGT. On this clone: There is no known antigen for this receptor. The record has no base qualities; no much larger clone is one base away.

Collaborating institutions collected whole blood in K2EDTA tubes following their own protocols. For TCRbeta analysis, collaborators shipped samples as frozen whole blood, isolated PBMCs, or DNA extracted from either of those sample types. The material sequenced was peripheral blood. Recombination connected TRBV6-1 to TRBJ1-2; 8 nucleotides in the junction match TRBD1. The clonotype comes from a man in his fifties or sixties with active or convalescent COVID-19. DNA sequence: TGTGCCAGCAGTGACAGGGGGCACGGTGGCTACACCTTC. This codes for CASSDRGHGGYTF.